Presented here are 9 T cell receptor beta chains from one specimen sequenced in a study of T cells in Graves' hyperthyroidism and ophthalmopathy. RNA transcripts yielded amplified TCR beta CDR3 regions. A set of HTBI primers served as the primers for a first-round RT-PCR of the TCR CDR3. TCRdb re-analysed the multiplex PCR reads in MiXCR, keeping a single row per CDR3 protein. Counted here are 300,000 to 450,000 distinct CDR3 sequences, under 20% occurring once; the ten biggest clones make up 35% to 50%. The specimen sequenced was blood. The receptors derive from a young man with Graves' ophthalmopathy.

The sample holds many counts of this clonotype. The chain combines TRBV7-9 with TRBJ2-3, with D maybe TRBD1 (6 bases). This CDR3 has 15 residues. Germline CDR1 SEHNR, CDR2 FQNEAQ (reference sequence). Deletions cut 5 bases from V and 3 bases from J, with 15 bases between. The CDR3 DNA is TGTGCCAGCAGCATCAGGGGCCTAGAGACAGATACGCAGTATTTT. Translation gives CASSIRGLETDTQYF.

This clonotype was seen a few times. V is TRBV20-1 and J is TRBJ1-3; D is uncertain. Trimming took 2 bases from V and 0 from J, leaving 5 bases between them. There are 13 residues in the CDR3. Germline CDR1 reads DFQATT; CDR2 reads SNEGSKA (reference sequence). The CDR3 reads CSARLDSGNTIYF. Here the CDR3 DNA reads TGCAGTGCTAGACTGGACTCTGGAAACACCATATATTTT.

This clonotype was detected ten times or more. This CDR3 reads CASSLMAGQGKNEQFF. CDR3 DNA: TGTGCCAGCAGCTTAATGGCCGGACAGGGAAAGAATGAGCAGTTCTTC. The chain couples TRBV7-9 to TRBJ2-1; TRBD1 matches 8 bases. Germline CDR1 and CDR2: SEHNR and FQNEAQ (reference sequence). V was clipped by 2 bases and J by 7 bases; unmatched bases: 10. The CDR3 totals 16 residues.

The chain carries TRBV19 and TRBJ2-2; D is perhaps TRBD2 (5 bases). CDR1 and CDR2 from the germline V gene are LNHDA and SQIVND (reference sequence). V was clipped by 3 bases and J by 3 bases, with 8 bases between them. The CDR3 is made up of 14 amino acids. The CDR3 coding sequence is TGTGCCAGTAGTATGACGAGGGACACCGGGGAGCTGTTTTTT. Amino acid sequence: CASSMTRDTGELFF. Using reference TRBV19 and TRBJ2-2 for the parts outside the CDR3, the full variable domain is DGGITQSPKYLFRKEGQNVTLSCEQNLNHDAMYWYRQDPGQGLRLIYYSQIVNDFQKGDIAEGYSVSREKKESFPLTVTSAQKNPTAFYLCASSMTRDTGELFFGEGSRLTVL.

This clonotype was recorded many times. The chain has TRBV11-2 and TRBJ1-2; no firm D call. Trimming took off 4 bases at V and 4 bases at J, with 13 bases between the two ends. This CDR3 comprises 14 residues. CDR1 and CDR2 from the germline V gene are SGHAT and FQNNGV. CDR3 residues: CASSSLKGPYGYTF. The CDR3 nucleotides read TGTGCCAGCAGCTCCCTGAAGGGCCCCTATGGCTACACCTTC.

This clonotype was observed many times. J is TRBJ2-2 and V is TRBV11-2; 7 positions match TRBD1. The CDR3 runs to 14 residues. V shed 5 bases, J shed 4 bases, and the junction held 4 bases outside the gene matches. Per the germline V gene, CDR1 is SGHAT and CDR2 is FQNNGV. CDR3 region: CASSHRGITGELFF. The CDR3 coding sequence is TGTGCCAGCAGCCACAGGGGAATCACCGGGGAGCTGTTTTTT.

The rearrangement uses TRBV10-3 and TRBJ2-5, with TRBD2 identical over 7 bases. Trimming removed 5 bases from V and 5 bases from J; junction bases left unmatched: 8. Germline lookup yields CDR1 ENHRY and CDR2 SYGVKD. The CDR3 loop spans 14 amino acids. This chain's CDR3 is CAISRDYPRETQYF. CDR3 DNA: TGTGCCATCAGTAGGGACTACCCGAGGGAGACCCAGTACTTC.

The chain employs TRBV10-2 and TRBJ1-1; D uncertain. The germline V gene has CDR1 WSHSY and CDR2 SAAADI. This CDR3 contains 11 residues. With 6 bases removed from V and 5 bases from J, the gap between germline ends came to 7 bases. CDR3 sequence (DNA): TGCGCCAGCAGGTCCGAGACTGAAGCTTTCTTT. Translated: CASRSETEAFF.

This chain links TRBV11-1 with TRBJ2-1; D possibly corresponds to TRBD2 (5 bases). CDR3 size: 14 residues. With 5 bases removed from V and 4 bases from J, the gap between germline ends came to 12 bases. Germline values: CDR1 SGHAT, CDR2 FQDESV (reference sequence). The chain's CDR3 is CASSRLSAYNEQFF. CDR3 sequence (DNA): TGTGCCAGCAGCAGACTTAGCGCGTACAATGAGCAGTTCTTC.